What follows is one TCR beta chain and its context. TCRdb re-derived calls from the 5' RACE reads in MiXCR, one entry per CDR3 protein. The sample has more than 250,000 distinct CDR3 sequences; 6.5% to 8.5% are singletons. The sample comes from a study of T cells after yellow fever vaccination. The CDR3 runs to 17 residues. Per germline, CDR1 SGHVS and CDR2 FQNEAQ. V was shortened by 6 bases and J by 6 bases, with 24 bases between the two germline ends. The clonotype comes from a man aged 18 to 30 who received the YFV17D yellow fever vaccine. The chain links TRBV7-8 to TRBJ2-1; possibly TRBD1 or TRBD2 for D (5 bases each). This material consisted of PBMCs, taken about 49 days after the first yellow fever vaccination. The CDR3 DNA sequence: TGTGCCAGCAGTTCCTCGAGGGGCCGCGGAATGCTCAATGAGCAGTTCTTC. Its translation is CASSSSRGRGMLNEQFF.